Shown below are 32 T cell receptor beta chains from a single sample sequenced in a study of T cell responses to AZD1222 COVID-19 vaccine. Data came from immunoSEQ multiplex PCR; TCRdb stores just in-frame clones and leaves some out. This table has roughly 180,000 clones, nearly 95% appearing once. The sequenced sample was peripheral blood, obtained 28 days after the second AZD1222 dose. Every receptor here comes from an adult who received the AZD1222 COVID-19 vaccine.

The chain couples TRBV5-1 to TRBJ1-1; a possible D gene is TRBD1 (5 bases). The CDR3 is 16 amino acids. Trimming took off 2 bases at V and 0 bases at J, with 14 bases between the two ends. The V gene's germline CDR1 is SGHRS and CDR2 YFSETQ. CDR3 amino acids: CASSFRPGRMNTEAFF. Here the CDR3 DNA reads TGCGCCAGCAGCTTCCGACCGGGACGGATGAACACTGAAGCTTTCTTT.

This chain links TRBV5-1 with TRBJ1-3, with unresolved D. Between the trimmed V and J ends, which lost 3 bases and 2 bases, there was a span of 9 bases. Germline CDR1 is SGHRS and CDR2 is YFSETQ. This CDR3 contains 14 residues. The chain's CDR3 is CASSSASAGNTIYF. The DNA of the CDR3 is TGCGCCAGCAGCTCAGCGTCCGCTGGAAACACCATATATTTT.

In this sample, this clone turned up once. V and J are TRBV28 and TRBJ2-7; D may be TRBD1 or TRBD2 (6 bases each). V was clipped by 7 bases and J by 0 bases, with 19 bases between them. The CDR3 is 16 residues long. Germline assignment: CDR1 MDHEN and CDR2 SYDVKM. Here the CDR3 reads CASTSLGGGSSYEQYF. The CDR3 DNA follows: TGTGCCAGCACCTCCCTAGGAGGGGGTAGCTCCTACGAGCAGTACTTC.

The CDR3 DNA follows: TGCGCCAGCAGTGGACTCGGGCGGTCTAGCACAGATACGCAGTATTTT. The encoded protein is CASSGLGRSSTDTQYF. The chain uses TRBV10-1 and TRBJ2-3; D uncertain. Trimming removed 4 bases from V and 0 bases from J, with 14 bases in between. Germline CDR1 and CDR2: WNHNN and SYGVQD (reference sequence). The CDR3 covers 16 residues.

The chain recombines TRBV29-1 with TRBJ2-3; 12 bases line up with TRBD1. The CDR3 is 16 amino acids. Per germline, CDR1 SQVTM and CDR2 ANQGSEA. V was clipped by 1 base and J by 3 bases; unmatched bases: 5. This CDR3 is CSVEAWGQGATDTQYF. CDR3 nucleotide sequence: TGCAGCGTTGAAGCTTGGGGACAGGGGGCAACAGATACGCAGTATTTT.

The J gene is TRBJ1-6, the V gene TRBV5-5; TRBD1 is a possible D gene (5 bases). The CDR3 sequence is 13 residues long. Trimming pared 1 base from V and 13 bases from J, leaving 12 bases between. CDR1 and CDR2 (germline): SGHKS, YYEKEE (reference sequence). CDR3 in amino acids: CASSLLDSPPLHF. The CDR3 DNA reads TGTGCCAGCAGCTTGCTCGACAGTCCTCCCCTCCACTTT.

This chain joins TRBV19 and TRBJ1-5; D might be TRBD1 (5 bases). CDR1 is LNHDA and CDR2 is SQIVND in the germline V gene (reference sequence). The CDR3 has 15 amino acids. Trimming removed 5 bases from V and 4 bases from J, with 15 bases in between. CDR3 amino acids: CASSRDRAGNQPQHF. Here the CDR3 DNA reads TGTGCCAGTAGTCGGGACCGGGCAGGTAATCAGCCCCAGCATTTT.

This chain connects TRBV25-1 to TRBJ2-6; possibly TRBD1 for D (5 bases). The V gene lost 8 bases and the J gene lost 4 bases, with 12 bases spanning the gap. CDR1 is MGHDK and CDR2 is SYGVNS in the germline V gene. There are 14 residues in the CDR3. CDR3 amino acids: CASDSSEGANVLTF. CDR3 coding DNA: TGTGCCAGCGACAGTTCTGAGGGGGCCAACGTCCTGACTTTC.

CDR3 region: CASSIGTGSTDTQYF. The CDR3 nucleotides are TGTGCCAGTAGTATAGGGACAGGGTCCACAGATACGCAGTATTTT. The chain couples TRBV19 to TRBJ2-3; 8 bases align to TRBD1. V trimming: 1 base; J trimming: 2 bases; junction bases outside the gene matches: 2. The germline gives CDR1 LNHDA, CDR2 SQIVND (reference sequence). This CDR3 contains 15 residues.

The chain combines TRBV2 with TRBJ2-7; maybe TRBD1 (6 bases). The CDR3 is 15 residues long. Trimming took off 2 bases at V and 3 bases at J, with 14 bases between the two ends. The germline V gene has CDR1 SNHLY and CDR2 FYNNEI. CDR3 coding DNA: TGTGCCAGCAGTGAACTGCAGGGGCCGAACTACGAGCAGTACTTC. Translating it yields CASSELQGPNYEQYF.

The chain couples TRBV7-9 to TRBJ1-1; TRBD1 might be the D (6 bases). The germline V gene encodes CDR1 SEHNR and CDR2 FQNEAQ (reference sequence). V lost 5 bases and J lost 6, with 19 bases in between. The CDR3 extends over 15 amino acids. The chain's CDR3 is CASSPSGGAVAEAFF. The DNA for the CDR3 is TGTGCCAGCAGCCCAAGTGGGGGGGCTGTAGCTGAAGCTTTCTTT.

The chain uses TRBV5-1 and TRBJ1-1, with unresolved D. Germline V gene lookup returns CDR1 SGHRS and CDR2 YFSETQ. This CDR3 comprises 14 residues. Trimming took 3 bases from V and 8 from J, leaving 17 bases between them. CDR3 region: CASSSEGARAEAFF. The DNA for the CDR3 is TGCGCCAGCAGCTCGGAGGGCGCGAGGGCGGAAGCTTTCTTT.

The chain carries TRBV5-1 and TRBJ2-4; 7 bases fit TRBD1. The CDR3 is 16 amino acids. Germline CDR1 and CDR2: SGHRS and YFSETQ. The V segment lost 4 bases and the J segment 0 bases; nucleotides outside the gene matches: 7. The CDR3 reads CASSPGTALAKNIQYF. CDR3 DNA: TGCGCCAGCAGCCCTGGGACAGCTCTAGCCAAAAACATTCAGTACTTC.

The chain employs TRBV30 and TRBJ2-6; D gene uncertain. The germline CDR1 and CDR2 sequences are GTSNPN and SVGIG (reference sequence). Between the trimmed V and J ends, which lost 0 bases and 4 bases, there was a span of 10 bases. The CDR3 runs 15 residues. CDR3 in DNA: TGTGCCTGGAGTGTACGGGCATCCGGGGCCAACGTCCTGACTTTC. Protein: CAWSVRASGANVLTF.

The chain employs TRBV7-2 and TRBJ2-2; perhaps TRBD2 as D (6 bases). The CDR3 runs 15 residues. The V end was cut by 4 bases, the J end by 2 bases, with 11 bases between. CDR1 SGHTA and CDR2 FQGNSA come from the germline V gene. The CDR3 loop is CASSSAGPNTGELFF. In nucleotides, the CDR3 is TGTGCCAGCAGCTCCGCGGGACCTAACACCGGGGAGCTGTTTTTT.

A word on this clone: Germline is not matched at one junction end, which may reflect a read error. J is TRBJ1-2 and V is TRBV28; 8 bases are a match to TRBD1. CDR1 is MDHEN, CDR2 SYDVKM, per germline. The CDR3 extends over 11 amino acids. The CDR3 nucleotides are TGTGCCAGCAGTTCCGGTGGACAGGGTCACTTC. It is translated as CASSSGGQGHF.

V is TRBV2 and J is TRBJ2-3; D may be TRBD1 (6 bases). This CDR3 is 15 amino acids long. Germline values: CDR1 SNHLY, CDR2 FYNNEI. Between the trimmed V and J ends, which lost 4 bases and 2 bases, there was a span of 13 bases. The DNA of the CDR3 is TGTGCCAGCAGTGCCCAGGGGCAGGCCACAGATACGCAGTATTTT. Protein: CASSAQGQATDTQYF.

This chain uses TRBV5-1 with TRBJ2-1; 8 bases match TRBD2. V lost 0 bases to trimming and J lost 8 bases; unmatched junction nucleotides: 4. The CDR3 has 14 amino acids. Germline-derived CDR1 and CDR2 are SGHRS and YFSETQ. The CDR3 DNA follows: TGCGCCAGCAGCTTGGCGGGAGGGCAGTATGAGCAGTTCTTC. Translated: CASSLAGGQYEQFF. Combining the CDR3 with reference TRBV5-1 and TRBJ2-1 gives the whole variable domain KAGVTQTPRYLIKTRGQQVTLSCSPISGHRSVSWYQQTPGQGLQFLFEYFSETQRNKGNFPGRFSGRQFSNSRSEMNVSTLELGDSALYLCASSLAGGQYEQFFGPGTRLTVL.

The chain has TRBV19 and TRBJ1-2; 9 bases match TRBD1. J was trimmed by 6 bases and V by 2 bases; bases with no gene match: 10. Germline loops: CDR1 LNHDA, CDR2 SQIVND (reference sequence). This CDR3 is built from 16 residues. CDR3 bases: TGTGCCAGTAGTATACTCGTGGCGGGACAGGGAGATGGCTACACCTTC. The encoded protein is CASSILVAGQGDGYTF. The entire variable domain, with the rest obtained from reference TRBV19 and TRBJ1-2, is as follows: DGGITQSPKYLFRKEGQNVTLSCEQNLNHDAMYWYRQDPGQGLRLIYYSQIVNDFQKGDIAEGYSVSREKKESFPLTVTSAQKNPTAFYLCASSILVAGQGDGYTFGSGTRLTVV.

The rearrangement links TRBV27 to TRBJ2-2; D remains unclear. The CDR3 extends over 12 amino acids. CDR1 and CDR2 from the germline V gene are MNHEY and SMNVEV (reference sequence). Trimming took off 6 bases at V and 1 base at J, with 3 bases between the two ends. Written as DNA, the CDR3 is TGTGCCAGCAGCCGGAACACCGGGGAGCTGTTTTTT. It codes for CASSRNTGELFF.

The chain employs TRBV11-2 and TRBJ1-6, with 9 bases that match TRBD1. The CDR3 has 15 amino acids. Trimming took 4 bases from V and 7 from J; bases not matched to a gene: 5. Germline V lookup: CDR1 SGHAT, CDR2 FQNNGV. The CDR3 sequence is CASSWDRARNSPLHF. CDR3 nucleotide sequence: TGTGCCAGCAGCTGGGACAGGGCACGGAATTCACCCCTCCACTTT.

This chain uses TRBV7-8 with TRBJ1-2; D unclear. CDR3 length: 15 amino acids. V lost 1 base and J lost 1, with 10 bases in between. The germline gives CDR1 SGHVS, CDR2 FQNEAQ. The DNA of the CDR3 is TGTGCCAGCAGCTTAGAAGGCAGGCGTAACTATGGCTACACCTTC. Its protein is CASSLEGRRNYGYTF.

The gene calls are TRBV18 and TRBJ1-4; D unclear. CDR3 length equals 14 residues. Trimming pared 6 bases from V and 8 bases from J, leaving 16 bases between. Germline CDR1 KGHSH, CDR2 LQKENI. The chain's CDR3 is CASSRAMGKEKLFF. The DNA for the CDR3 is TGTGCCAGCTCCCGCGCGATGGGGAAGGAAAAACTGTTTTTT.

The chain joins TRBV13 to TRBJ1-1, with D unresolved. This CDR3 is 14 amino acids long. CDR1 PRHDT and CDR2 FYEKMQ come from the germline V gene (reference sequence). Trimming cost V 1 base and J 1 base, with 7 bases left between them. The CDR3 coding sequence is TGTGCCAGCAGCTTAGACAGTCAGAACACTGAAGCTTTCTTT. Translating it yields CASSLDSQNTEAFF.

In its sample, this clone was seen many times. The chain couples TRBV7-3 to TRBJ2-5, with 7 bases that match TRBD2. Unmatched junction bases numbered 13, after V lost 3 bases and J lost 9 bases. Germline V gene sequence: CDR1 SGHTA, CDR2 FQGTGA. The CDR3 runs to 15 residues. The CDR3 protein is CASSLVGGTSGSQYF. Written as DNA, the CDR3 is TGTGCCAGCAGCTTGGTGGGAGGGACCTCGGGGTCCCAGTACTTC.

The rearrangement uses TRBV15 and TRBJ2-1; 14 bases match TRBD2. Germline V CDR1 and CDR2: LNHNV, YYDKDF (reference sequence). The CDR3 consists of 19 residues. V lost 5 bases, J lost 0 bases, and 9 bases stayed unmatched. Written as DNA, the CDR3 is TGTGCCACCAGCCCGACGGGACTAGCGGGAGCTACCTCCTACAATGAGCAGTTCTTC. Its translation is CATSPTGLAGATSYNEQFF.

This chain joins TRBV12-5 and TRBJ2-2; maybe TRBD1 (6 bases). This CDR3 is built from 14 residues. Looked up from germline, CDR1 is LGHNT and CDR2 is FRNRAP. V lost 0 bases to trimming and J lost 6 bases, with 8 bases between them. CDR3 DNA sequence: TGTGCTAGTGGTTTGGTAGGACAGTCCGGGGAGCTGTTTTTT. As protein: CASGLVGQSGELFF.

This chain connects TRBV6-5 to TRBJ2-7; tentative D call: TRBD2 (6 bases). The CDR3 runs 15 residues. The V end was cut by 0 bases, the J end by 1 base, with 10 bases between. Germline CDR1 reads MNHEY; CDR2 reads SVGAGI. For the CDR3, the DNA is TGTGCCAGCAGTTACTCGATGGGGGGTTCCTACGAGCAGTACTTC. This translates into CASSYSMGGSYEQYF.

The chain joins TRBV18 to TRBJ1-3; D possibly corresponds to TRBD1 (6 bases). CDR1 and CDR2 (germline): KGHSH, LQKENI. The CDR3 totals 16 residues. V was cut by 4 bases and J by 0 bases, with 13 bases left in between. The CDR3 nucleotides read TGTGCCAGCTCACAAACCACAGGGCGCTCTGGAAACACCATATATTTT. Residues: CASSQTTGRSGNTIYF. Looking up the rest from reference TRBV18 and TRBJ1-3 gives the full variable domain: NAGVMQNPRHLVRRRGQEARLRCSPMKGHSHVYWYRQLPEEGLKFMVYLQKENIIDESGMPKERFSAEFPKEGPSILRIQQVVRGDSAAYFCASSQTTGRSGNTIYFGEGSWLTVV.

This chain links TRBV2 with TRBJ2-1; TRBD2 aligns across 7 bases. Germline CDR1 reads SNHLY; CDR2 reads FYNNEI. The CDR3 covers 14 residues. Unmatched junction bases numbered 3, after V lost 0 bases and J lost 7 bases. The CDR3 is CASSEAGGQNEQFF. Here the CDR3 DNA reads TGTGCCAGCAGTGAAGCGGGAGGGCAGAATGAGCAGTTCTTC.

The chain employs TRBV7-9 and TRBJ1-1; D is perhaps TRBD1 (5 bases). Germline V gene sequence: CDR1 SEHNR, CDR2 FQNEAQ (reference sequence). V gave up 4 bases and J gave up 2 bases, with 11 bases separating them. CDR3 length: 14 residues. CDR3 residues: CASSSGTENTEAFF. DNA for the CDR3: TGTGCCAGCAGCTCTGGGACGGAAAACACTGAAGCTTTCTTT. The full variable domain, rest sourced from reference TRBV7-9 and TRBJ1-1, is DTGVSQNPRHKITKRGQNVTFRCDPISEHNRLYWYRQTLGQGPEFLTYFQNEAQLEKSRLLSDRFSAERPKGSFSTLEIQRTEQGDSAMYLCASSSGTENTEAFFGQGTRLTVV.

The V gene is TRBV10-3, the J gene TRBJ1-1, with 8 bases fitting TRBD1. The CDR3 loop spans 12 amino acids. With V trimmed by 6 bases and J by 5 bases, 2 bases remained unmatched. Germline lookup yields CDR1 ENHRY and CDR2 SYGVKD. CDR3 in DNA: TGTGCCATCAGACAGGGGGAGACTGAAGCTTTCTTT. Its protein product is CAIRQGETEAFF.